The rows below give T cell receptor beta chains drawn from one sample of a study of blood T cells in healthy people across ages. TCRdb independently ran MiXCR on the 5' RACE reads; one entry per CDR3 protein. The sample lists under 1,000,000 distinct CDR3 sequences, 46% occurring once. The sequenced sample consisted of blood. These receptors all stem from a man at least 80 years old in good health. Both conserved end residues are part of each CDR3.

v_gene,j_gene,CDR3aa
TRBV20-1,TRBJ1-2,CSATSGHSNYGYTF
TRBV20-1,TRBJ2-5,CSAGEPGGSWETQYF
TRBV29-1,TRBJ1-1,CSARPGNTEAFF
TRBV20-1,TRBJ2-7,CSARAALGDTYEQYF
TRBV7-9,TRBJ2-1,CASRIAGGNNEQFF
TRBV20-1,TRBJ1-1,CSARDIGVGGVISTEAFF
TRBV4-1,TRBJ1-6,CASSQVNNSPLHF
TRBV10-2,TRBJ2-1,CASSDNPEGLRGRLAYNEQFF
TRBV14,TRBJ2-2,CASSRDRGHTGELFF
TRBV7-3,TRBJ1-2,CASSLTGDGPYGYTF
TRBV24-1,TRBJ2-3,CATSEGRKTLTDTQYF
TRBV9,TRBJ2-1,CASSTSPRPAPNEQFF
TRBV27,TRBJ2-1,CASSSSSGGYYNEQFF
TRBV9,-,CASSVEGSSYNEQYF
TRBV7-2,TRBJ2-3,CASSLLATGADTQYF
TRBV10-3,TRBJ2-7,CAISESRTSGRVAYEQYF
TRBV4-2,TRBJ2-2,CASSQDGAGDGELFF
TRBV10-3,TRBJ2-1,CAISALAGENEQFF
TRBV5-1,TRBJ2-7,CASSLVLGRGTYNEQYF
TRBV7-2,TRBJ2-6,CASREQVFGANVLTF
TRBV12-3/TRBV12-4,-,CASRLGQQETQYF
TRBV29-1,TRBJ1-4,CSVEGGTRQFF
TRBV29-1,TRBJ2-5,CSVGREGGQETQYF
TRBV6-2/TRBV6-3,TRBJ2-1,CASSPAWRLAGVSEQFF
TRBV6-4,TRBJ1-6,CASSDGHVQGHSPLHF
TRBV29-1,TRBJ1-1,CSVEQSSNTEAFF
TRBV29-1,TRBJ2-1,CSVESALANEQFF
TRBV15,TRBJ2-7,CATSRALSGFNSYEQYF
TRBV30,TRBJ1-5,CAWSIGTYSNQPQHF
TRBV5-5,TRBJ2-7,CASSLVGGNSQYEQYF
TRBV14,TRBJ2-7,CASSQGFSSIYEQYF
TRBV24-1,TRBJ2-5,CATSAVGETQYF
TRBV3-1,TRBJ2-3,CASSRQNTQYF
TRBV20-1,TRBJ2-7,CSARDSAGWGGNEQYF
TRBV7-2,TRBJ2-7,CASSLEGGRVGNEQYF
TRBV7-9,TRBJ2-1,CASSLASGTDSNEQFF
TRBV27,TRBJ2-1,CASSSWDSVGYEQFF
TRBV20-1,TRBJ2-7,CSADQGRDEQYF
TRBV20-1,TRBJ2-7,CSALRDRVGEQYF
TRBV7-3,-,CASSLGGGFVEQYF
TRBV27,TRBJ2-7,CASSPGRGRTVLYEQYF
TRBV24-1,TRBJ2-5,CATSAHIPLAGYQETQYF
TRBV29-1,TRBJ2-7,CSVALGSSSYEQYF
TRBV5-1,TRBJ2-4,CASSPTSGMTKNIQYF
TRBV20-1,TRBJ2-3,CSASKRPSTDTQYF
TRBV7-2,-,CASSGRTGGSYEQYF